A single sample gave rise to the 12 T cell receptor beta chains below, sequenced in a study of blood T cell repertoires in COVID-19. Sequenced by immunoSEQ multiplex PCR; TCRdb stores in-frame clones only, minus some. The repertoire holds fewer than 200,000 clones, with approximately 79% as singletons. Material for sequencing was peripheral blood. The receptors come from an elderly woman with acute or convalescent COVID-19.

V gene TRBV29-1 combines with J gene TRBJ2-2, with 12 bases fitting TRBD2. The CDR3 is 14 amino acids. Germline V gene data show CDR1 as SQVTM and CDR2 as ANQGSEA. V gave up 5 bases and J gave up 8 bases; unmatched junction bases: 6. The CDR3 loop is CSVPGLAGRGELFF. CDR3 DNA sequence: TGCAGCGTTCCGGGACTAGCGGGCCGGGGGGAGCTGTTTTTT.

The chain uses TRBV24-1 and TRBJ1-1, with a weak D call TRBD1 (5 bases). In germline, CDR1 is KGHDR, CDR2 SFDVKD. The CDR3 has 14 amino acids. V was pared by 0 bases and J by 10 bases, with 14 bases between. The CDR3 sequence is CATSDLWSSGGAFF. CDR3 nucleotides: TGTGCCACCAGTGATTTGTGGTCCTCGGGGGGAGCTTTCTTT.

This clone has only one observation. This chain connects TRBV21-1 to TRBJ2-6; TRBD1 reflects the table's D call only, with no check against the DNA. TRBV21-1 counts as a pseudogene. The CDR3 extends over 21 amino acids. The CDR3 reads CASSKRRRTGQGASGANVLTF. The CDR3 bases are TGTGCCAGCAGCAAACGCCGTCGGACAGGACAGGGTGCATCTGGGGCCAACGTCCTGACTTTC.

CDR3 nucleotides: TGTGCCAGCAGCCATGCCGGGACTAGAAATGAGCAGTTCTTC. Translating gives CASSHAGTRNEQFF. J is TRBJ2-1 and V is TRBV3-1 (or the pseudogene TRBV3-2); TRBD2 matches 8 bases. J was trimmed by 7 bases and V by 3 bases; bases with no gene match: 5. CDR3 length: 14 amino acids. Germline values: CDR1 LGHDT, CDR2 YNNKEL (reference sequence).

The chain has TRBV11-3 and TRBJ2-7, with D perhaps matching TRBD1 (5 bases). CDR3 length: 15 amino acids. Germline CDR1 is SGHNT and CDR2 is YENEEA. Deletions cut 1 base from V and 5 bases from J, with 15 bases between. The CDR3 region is CASSLGLGQTHEQYF. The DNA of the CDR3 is TGTGCCAGCAGCTTAGGTTTGGGGCAAACCCACGAGCAGTACTTC.

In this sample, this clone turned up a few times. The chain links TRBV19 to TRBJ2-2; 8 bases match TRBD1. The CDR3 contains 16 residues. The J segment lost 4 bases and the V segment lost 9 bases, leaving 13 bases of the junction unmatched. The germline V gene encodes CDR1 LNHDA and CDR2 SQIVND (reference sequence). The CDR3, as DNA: TGTGCCAGCAGCCGCCCGGACAGGGTGGGCACCGGGGAGCTGTTTTTT. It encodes CASSRPDRVGTGELFF.

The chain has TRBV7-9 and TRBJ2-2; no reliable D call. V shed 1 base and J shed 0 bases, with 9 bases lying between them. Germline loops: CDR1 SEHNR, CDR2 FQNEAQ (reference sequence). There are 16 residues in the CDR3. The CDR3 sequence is CASSLVRSTNTGELFF. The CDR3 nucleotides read TGTGCCAGCAGCTTAGTCAGGTCCACGAACACCGGGGAGCTGTTTTTT.

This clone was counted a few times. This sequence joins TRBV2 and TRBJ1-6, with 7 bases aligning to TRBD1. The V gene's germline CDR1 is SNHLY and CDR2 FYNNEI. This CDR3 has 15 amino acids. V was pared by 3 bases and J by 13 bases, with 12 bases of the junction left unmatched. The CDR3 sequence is CASSEAGTVIWPLHF. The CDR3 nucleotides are TGTGCCAGCAGTGAGGCCGGGACAGTGATCTGGCCCCTCCACTTT.

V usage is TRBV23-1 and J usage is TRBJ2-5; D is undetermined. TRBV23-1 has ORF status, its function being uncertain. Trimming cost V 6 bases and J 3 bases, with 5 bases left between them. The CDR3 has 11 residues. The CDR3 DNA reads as TGCGCCAGCAGCCAGGAAGAGACCCAGTACTTC. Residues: CASSQEETQYF.

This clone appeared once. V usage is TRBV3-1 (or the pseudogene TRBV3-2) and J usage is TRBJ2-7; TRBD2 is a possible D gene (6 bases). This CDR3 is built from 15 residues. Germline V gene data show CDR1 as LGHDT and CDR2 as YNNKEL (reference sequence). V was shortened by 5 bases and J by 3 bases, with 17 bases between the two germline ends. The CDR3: CASSTATGTYYEQYF. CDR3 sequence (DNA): TGTGCCAGCAGCACGGCGACTGGGACTTACTACGAGCAGTACTTC.

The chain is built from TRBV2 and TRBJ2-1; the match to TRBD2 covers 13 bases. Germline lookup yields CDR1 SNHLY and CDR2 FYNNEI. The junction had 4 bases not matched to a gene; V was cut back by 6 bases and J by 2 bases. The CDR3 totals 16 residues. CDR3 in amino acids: CASRLGLAGAYNEQFF. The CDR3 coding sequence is TGTGCCAGCAGACTCGGACTAGCGGGGGCCTACAATGAGCAGTTCTTC.

The CDR3 is CASSPQAGGSSKNEQYF. Here the CDR3 DNA reads TGTGCCAGTAGTCCTCAAGCGGGAGGGAGTTCTAAAAACGAGCAGTACTTC. The chain is built from TRBV19 and TRBJ2-7; 10 nucleotides agree with TRBD2. The CDR3 sequence is 17 residues long. The V gene's germline CDR1 is LNHDA and CDR2 SQIVND (reference sequence). Trimming took 5 bases from V and 5 from J; bases not matched to a gene: 15.